These T cell receptor beta chains were read from a single sample in a study of T cells after yellow fever vaccination. Each CDR3 protein is one row after TCRdb ran MiXCR on the 5' RACE reads. This table has over 250,000 distinct CDR3 sequences, about 5.2% appearing once. Sequences were derived from CD4+ T cells sorted from PBMCs, sampled on the day of the yellow fever booster vaccination. The receptors shown here come from a young man who received the YFV17D yellow fever vaccine. Both conserved end residues are trimmed from each CDR3. The size of a clone is reported for some rows only, either as once, few or many, or as a class for expanded clones.

v_call clone_size cdr3_aa
TRBV4-3 few ASSQDVLAGGRNEQF
TRBV28 - ASSLPRGAGANVLT
TRBV29-1 many SVVPGDRGYT
TRBV4-1 - ASSQDLGRGQAF
TRBV7-8 many ASSVNAADTQY
TRBV20-1 few SASRGYT
TRBV6-5 - ASRAPSTDTQY
TRBV4-2 few ASSQDTAGGWVNEQF
TRBV5-1 many ASSLRPASNEKLF
TRBV3-1 - ASSQVLDRGTDTQY
TRBV7-2 few ASSPHRDSSYNEQF
TRBV5-1 few ASSTGTSGDTQY
TRBV4-3 many ASSQDSRGDNEQF
TRBV28 many AVPTGNYGYT
TRBV27 few ASSYRGAGETQY
TRBV2 few ASTGRRVNEQF
TRBV21-1 - ASSNGTSYEQY
TRBV4-1 many ASSSTYRANEKLF
TRBV6-6 - ASSYGEFKEQY
TRBV7-2 - ASRQTGAVNTEAF
TRBV7-2 many ASSLVAGTSGAPDTQY
TRBV6-2/TRBV6-3 - ASSYRLGSLSGTEAF
TRBV6-2/TRBV6-3 - AIGGGLPNTGELF
TRBV5-1 many ASSSDRLWETQY
TRBV5-1 many ASSLEYGNQPQH
TRBV24-1 few ATSAERGVAGELF
TRBV12-3/TRBV12-4 many ASSWARNQPQH
TRBV6-5 - ASIQTGGSEQY
TRBV18 - ASSQGPDAF
TRBV27 few ASRIRPGDTEAF
TRBV5-1 many ASSLAGVPNQPQH
TRBV7-9 few ASSLRVENTIY
TRBV5-1 - ASSSGTGPPGELF
TRBV5-6 many ASSLDRGRLYEQY
TRBV5-5 many ASTLLQGTDTQY
TRBV2 many ASRRQDAYEQY
TRBV4-3 few ASSQDLGTGTEPQH
TRBV5-1 many ASSLDGGGNTDTQY
TRBV7-2 many ASRGAGGSYEQF
TRBV5-1 many ASSWGGGRENTEAF
TRBV6-5 many ASSYSSGVATQY
TRBV6-5 - ASRTGLNQPQH
TRBV5-4 - ASSSRLAGEETQY
TRBV12-3/TRBV12-4 many ASSFSQGREKLF